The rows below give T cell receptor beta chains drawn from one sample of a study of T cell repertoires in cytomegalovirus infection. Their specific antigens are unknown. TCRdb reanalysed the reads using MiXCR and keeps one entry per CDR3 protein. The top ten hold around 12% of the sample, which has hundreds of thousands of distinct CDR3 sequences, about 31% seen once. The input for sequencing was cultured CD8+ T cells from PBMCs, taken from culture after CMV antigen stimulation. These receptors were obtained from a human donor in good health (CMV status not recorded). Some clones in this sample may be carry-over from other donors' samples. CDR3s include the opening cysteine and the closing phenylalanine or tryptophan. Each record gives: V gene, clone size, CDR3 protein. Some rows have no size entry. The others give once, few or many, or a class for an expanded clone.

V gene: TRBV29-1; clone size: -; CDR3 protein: CSVEDPHRIYNEQFF
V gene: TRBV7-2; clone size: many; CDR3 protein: CASSTWDLGNTQYF
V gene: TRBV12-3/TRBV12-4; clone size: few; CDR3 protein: CASSFEGVPSGYTF
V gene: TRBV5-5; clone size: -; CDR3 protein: CASSAGTQPFYGYTF
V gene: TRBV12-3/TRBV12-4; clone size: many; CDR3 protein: CASSREGLITEAFF
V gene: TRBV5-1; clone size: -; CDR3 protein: CASSWRSTNTEAFF
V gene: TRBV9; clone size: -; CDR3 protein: CASRADRPGELFF
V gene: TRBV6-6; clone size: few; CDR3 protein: CASSYRDRWYEQFF
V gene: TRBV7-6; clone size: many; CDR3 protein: CASSHTRSLGTGELFF
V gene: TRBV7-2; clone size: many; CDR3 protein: CASSLTGGGNQPQHF
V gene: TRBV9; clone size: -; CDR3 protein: CASSMSGGTSYNEQFF
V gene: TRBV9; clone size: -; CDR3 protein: CASSVSLGTTNTGELFF
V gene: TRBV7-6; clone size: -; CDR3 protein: CASSFAGGPDGQYF
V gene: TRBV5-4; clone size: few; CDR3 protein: CASSLKGSAHEQYF
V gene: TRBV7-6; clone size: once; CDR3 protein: CASSLTVGGFNTEAFF
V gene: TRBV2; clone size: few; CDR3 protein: CASSEGTGAAQPQHF
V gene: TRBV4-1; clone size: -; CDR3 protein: CASSQGLLNQPQHF
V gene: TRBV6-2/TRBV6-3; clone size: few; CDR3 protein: CASGGPGGYNEQFF
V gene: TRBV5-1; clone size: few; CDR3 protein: CASSLAGTDYNEKLFF
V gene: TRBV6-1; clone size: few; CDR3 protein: CASSEWTGNYGYTF
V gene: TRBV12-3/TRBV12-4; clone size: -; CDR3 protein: CANSPSDTGELFF
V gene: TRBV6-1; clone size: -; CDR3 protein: CASSEGNSQNYGYTF
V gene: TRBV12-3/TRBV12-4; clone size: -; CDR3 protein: CASSLGGYAQETQYF
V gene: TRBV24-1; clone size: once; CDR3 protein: CATSDLAGVGDTQYF
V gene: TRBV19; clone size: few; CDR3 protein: CASSPADRVYQPQHF
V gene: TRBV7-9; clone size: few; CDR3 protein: CASSPRLKQRTDTQYF
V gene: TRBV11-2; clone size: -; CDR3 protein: CASSLSEGGPYNEQFF
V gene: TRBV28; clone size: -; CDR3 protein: CASSSRGWGVKNIQYF
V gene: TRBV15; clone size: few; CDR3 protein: CATSRDLGNQPQHF
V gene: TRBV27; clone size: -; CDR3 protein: CASSTRHNTNTGELFF
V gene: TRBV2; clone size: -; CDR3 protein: CASTGRKDTIYF
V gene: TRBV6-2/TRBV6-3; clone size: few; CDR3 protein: CASSYGLAGGRDRFGTQYF
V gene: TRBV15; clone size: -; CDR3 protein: CATTLTGNTEAFF
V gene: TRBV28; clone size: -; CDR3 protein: CASSFRTGVDYTF
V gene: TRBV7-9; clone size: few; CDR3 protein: CASSFKDIKNTEAFF
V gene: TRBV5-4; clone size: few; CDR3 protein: CASSPGQGDITAGNTIYF
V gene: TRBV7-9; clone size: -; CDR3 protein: CASSLLGRRYGYTF
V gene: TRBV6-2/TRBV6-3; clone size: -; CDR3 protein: CASSLTEGNYNSPLHF
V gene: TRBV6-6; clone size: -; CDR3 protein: CASSVDGYYGYTF
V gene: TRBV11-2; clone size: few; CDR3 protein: CASSSDSYSYEQYF
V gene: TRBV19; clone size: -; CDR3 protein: CAGGQPQHF
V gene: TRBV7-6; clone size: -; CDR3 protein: CASSSPLRHEQYF
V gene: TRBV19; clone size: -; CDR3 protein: CASSMGGPLGQYF
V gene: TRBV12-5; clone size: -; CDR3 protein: CASGLLTSYEQYF
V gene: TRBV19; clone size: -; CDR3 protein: CASSIHRIPNTEAFF
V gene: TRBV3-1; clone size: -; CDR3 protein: CASSHPGQGASYEQYF
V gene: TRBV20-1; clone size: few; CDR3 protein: CSARGDRGQEGSPLHF
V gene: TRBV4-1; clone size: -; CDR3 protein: CASSQEDPGELFF
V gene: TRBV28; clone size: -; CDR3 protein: CASSAGTGGSNEQFF
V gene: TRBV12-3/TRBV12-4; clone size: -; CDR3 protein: CTSSWWAEELGTDTQYF
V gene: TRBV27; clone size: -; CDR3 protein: CASRLGPYGYTF
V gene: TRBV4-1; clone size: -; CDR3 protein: CASSRTLDGETQYF